This T cell receptor (beta chain) was sequenced during a study of siplizumab effects on memory and regulatory T cells. On this clone itself: Its antigen is unknown.

Every sample had roughly 100,000 of its TCR templates assayed. Sequenced by immunoSEQ multiplex PCR; TCRdb stores in-frame clones only, minus some. The top ten clones hold roughly 17% of a sample with fewer than 65,000 clones, over 85% of them seen once. V shed 0 bases, J shed 0 bases, and the junction held 7 bases outside the gene matches. Germline assignment: CDR1 SGDLS and CDR2 YYNGEE. This CDR3 is built from 19 residues. General study results and limits: In the presence of siplizumab, alloreactive sequences traceable to unstimulated CD4+ memory cells were significantly reduced. Memory cells seemed less diverse than naive T cells, which seemed major alloresponse contributors. Roughly 75-97% of proliferating clones (CD4+ or CD8+) could not be assigned a naive or memory phenotype.

The V and J genes are TRBV9 and TRBJ2-2, with TRBD2 matching over 11 bases. The clonotype comes from a human donor in good health. The sample comprised CD8+ T cells sorted from blood. The CDR3 sequence: CASSVDPGLAAANTGELFF. The CDR3 DNA reads TGTGCCAGCAGCGTAGATCCGGGACTAGCGGCCGCGAACACCGGGGAGCTGTTTTTT.